This T cell receptor (beta chain) was retrieved from a study of blood T cell repertoires in COVID-19. Study summary: Samples representing acute and convalescent COVID-19 were sourced from the United States, Italy and Spain. In each case, the material was cDNA or gDNA derived from T cells, B-cell-depleted T cells, or PBMCs.

The CDR3 has 13 residues. Germline CDR1 is MNHEY and CDR2 is SVGEGT. J was trimmed by 6 bases and V by 5 bases; bases with no gene match: 3. Per the original data handling: Scientists estimated how many nucleated cells there were by amplifying reference gene primers. TCRdb's table, derived via immunoSEQ multiplex PCR, lists solely in-frame clones and lacks some. For V, J and clone size, that table is used; D and trimming come from the DNA. The data show a few hundred thousand clones, around nine tenths seen once. This clonotype was obtained from an elderly man with acute or convalescent COVID-19. The chain couples TRBV6-2 or TRBV6-3 to TRBJ2-2, with 7 positions matching TRBD1. The sample taken for sequencing was peripheral blood. The CDR3 loop reads CASSDTGAGELFF. The CDR3 coding sequence is TGTGCCAGCAGTGACACAGGGGCCGGGGAGCTGTTTTTT.